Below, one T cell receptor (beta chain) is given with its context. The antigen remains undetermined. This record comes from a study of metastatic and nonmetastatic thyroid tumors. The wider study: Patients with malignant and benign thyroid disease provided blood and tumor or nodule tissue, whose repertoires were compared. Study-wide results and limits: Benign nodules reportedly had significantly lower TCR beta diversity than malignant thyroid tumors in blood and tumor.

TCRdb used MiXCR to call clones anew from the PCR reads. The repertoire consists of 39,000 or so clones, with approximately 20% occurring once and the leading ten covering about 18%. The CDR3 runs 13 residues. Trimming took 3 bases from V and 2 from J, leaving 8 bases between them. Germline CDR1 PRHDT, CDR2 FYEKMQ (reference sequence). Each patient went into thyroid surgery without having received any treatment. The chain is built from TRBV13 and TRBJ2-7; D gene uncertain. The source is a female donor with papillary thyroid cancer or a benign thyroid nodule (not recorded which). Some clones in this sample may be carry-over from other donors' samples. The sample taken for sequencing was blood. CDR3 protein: CASSFATPYEQYF. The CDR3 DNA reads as TGTGCCAGCAGCTTTGCTACCCCCTACGAGCAGTACTTC.